This TCR beta chain is drawn from a study of blood T cell repertoires in COVID-19. Authors' processing steps: The assay estimated nucleated cells by amplifying reference gene primers. Profiled with immunoSEQ multiplex PCR; TCRdb holds only in-frame clones, not every one. For V, J and clone size, that table is used; D and trimming come from the DNA. The sample consists of about 180,000 clones, about 83% of them appearing once. V dropped 4 bases and J dropped 8 bases, with 17 bases sitting between them. The germline gives CDR1 LNHDA, CDR2 SQIVND (reference sequence). The CDR3 totals 15 residues. This clone was detected only once.

The sequenced sample consisted of peripheral blood. The V gene is TRBV19, the J gene TRBJ1-4; D not resolved. The sequence derives from a woman in her sixties or seventies with COVID-19, enrolled during active disease. The CDR3 DNA follows: TGTGCCAGTAGTAGCCCCGACGGGTGGGAGGAAAAACTGTTTTTT. Its translation: CASSSPDGWEEKLFF. Combining the CDR3 with reference TRBV19 and TRBJ1-4 gives the whole variable domain DGGITQSPKYLFRKEGQNVTLSCEQNLNHDAMYWYRQDPGQGLRLIYYSQIVNDFQKGDIAEGYSVSREKKESFPLTVTSAQKNPTAFYLCASSSPDGWEEKLFFGSGTQLSVL.